Each of the 29 T cell receptor beta chains below was sequenced from the same sample in a study of sequential checkpoint blockade in melanoma. Produced via immunoSEQ multiplex PCR; TCRdb's table is partial and in-frame only. Among tens of thousands of clones listed, roughly 32% were seen once. Treatment specified: randomized to nivolumab then ipilimumab (arm A) or the reverse (arm B). The sequenced sample was tumor tissue (inferred from file names), obtained from a patient given nivolumab and ipilimumab in sequence. Every receptor here comes from a human donor with melanoma.

This clone was counted a single time. The chain links TRBV12-5 to TRBJ2-5; possibly TRBD1 or TRBD2 for D (6 bases each). Germline V CDR1 and CDR2: LGHNT, FRNRAP. Trimming removed 5 bases from V and 2 bases from J, with 18 bases in between. The CDR3 is 16 residues long. The CDR3 is CASGPRTQGGQETQYF. CDR3 sequence (DNA): TGTGCTAGTGGTCCCAGGACACAAGGGGGGCAAGAGACCCAGTACTTC.

V gene TRBV9 combines with J gene TRBJ1-3, with D maybe TRBD1 (5 bases). CDR1 and CDR2 from the germline V gene are SGDLS and YYNGEE. The CDR3 length is 14 residues. Deletions cut 0 bases from V and 3 bases from J, with 7 bases between. The CDR3 reads CASSVGGYGNTIYF. In DNA form, the CDR3 reads TGTGCCAGCAGCGTAGGGGGGTATGGAAACACCATATATTTT.

The rearrangement joins TRBV6-8 to TRBJ1-2, with D possibly TRBD1 on 6 matching bases. The V gene lost 7 bases and the J gene lost 9 bases, with 21 bases spanning the gap. The CDR3 contains 14 residues. The germline V gene encodes CDR1 MNHGY and CDR2 SAAAGT. The CDR3 reads CASNNGGASISYTF. The CDR3 coding sequence is TGTGCCAGCAATAACGGGGGGGCCTCCATCAGCTACACCTTC.

This chain connects TRBV25-1 to TRBJ1-2, with 7 bases fitting TRBD1. Germline loops: CDR1 MGHDK, CDR2 SYGVNS. There are 15 residues in the CDR3. Losses at the gene ends were 6 bases for V and 3 bases for J; bases not matched to a gene: 10. The CDR3: CASSKSGQDYYGYTF. The CDR3 DNA is TGTGCCAGCAGCAAGAGCGGACAGGACTACTATGGCTACACCTTC.

This clone has more than one count but fewer than ten. The rearrangement joins TRBV4-1 to TRBJ2-3; possibly TRBD2 for D (5 bases). Germline-derived CDR1 and CDR2 are MGHRA and YSYEKL. The CDR3 totals 16 residues. The V end lost 1 base, the J end lost 0 bases, and 11 bases lay between the germline ends. CDR3 region: CASSQGPSSSTDTQYF. CDR3 sequence (DNA): TGCGCCAGCAGCCAAGGTCCATCTAGCAGCACAGATACGCAGTATTTT.

This clone was counted only a few times. V and J are TRBV18 and TRBJ1-1, with TRBD1 matching 7 bases. CDR3 length equals 13 residues. Germline V lookup: CDR1 KGHSH, CDR2 LQKENI. The V and J ends lost 6 bases and 1 base, in that order; junction bases with no gene match: 2. The CDR3 DNA reads TGTGCCAGCTCGACAGGGTCGAACACTGAAGCTTTCTTT. This sequence encodes CASSTGSNTEAFF.

The chain recombines TRBV10-2 with TRBJ2-7; maybe TRBD1 (5 bases). This CDR3 contains 12 residues. Trimming left V 2 bases short and J 11 bases short, with 13 bases between. Germline loops: CDR1 WSHSY, CDR2 SAAADI. The CDR3 sequence: CASSELRQGEYF. CDR3 sequence (DNA): TGCGCCAGCAGTGAGCTCCGGCAGGGTGAGTACTTC.

This clone was observed once. The rearrangement links TRBV30 to TRBJ2-2, with no clear D. Germline CDR1 and CDR2: GTSNPN and SVGIG (reference sequence). The CDR3 is 13 amino acids. With 3 bases removed from V and 1 base from J, the gap between germline ends came to 6 bases. DNA of the CDR3: TGTGCCTGGAGGCCTGGGAACACCGGGGAGCTGTTTTTT. This sequence encodes CAWRPGNTGELFF.

This clone was seen more than once but under ten times. The V and J genes are TRBV10-3 and TRBJ1-2; D is undetermined. The CDR3 spans 15 residues. Trimming shortened V by 1 base and J by 6 bases, and 15 bases separated the two germline ends. Germline V gene data show CDR1 as ENHRY and CDR2 as SYGVKD. CDR3 DNA sequence: TGTGCCATCAGTGAGTTTCAGGCCACAAGGGATGGCTACACCTTC. Translated, it gives CAISEFQATRDGYTF.

This clone was detected only a few times. The chain couples TRBV19 to TRBJ2-2; 8 positions agree with TRBD2. The ends lost 4 bases at V and 7 bases at J; junction bases unmatched: 5. The CDR3 covers 14 residues. Germline CDR1 is LNHDA and CDR2 is SQIVND (reference sequence). CDR3 DNA sequence: TGTGCCAGTAGTACCATACTAGCGGACGGGGAGCTGTTTTTT. Protein product: CASSTILADGELFF.

This rearrangement joins TRBV9 to TRBJ2-7; 8 bases line up with TRBD1. V was clipped by 6 bases and J by 3 bases; unmatched bases: 5. CDR3 length: 13 residues. Germline V gene sequence: CDR1 SGDLS, CDR2 YYNGEE. Here the CDR3 reads CASTAGGIYEQYF. CDR3 sequence (DNA): TGTGCCAGCACGGCAGGGGGCATCTACGAGCAGTACTTC.

In its sample, this clone was seen a few times. This chain links TRBV28 with TRBJ2-1; TRBD1 matches 8 bases. Trimming removed 8 bases from V and 4 bases from J; junction bases left unmatched: 7. Germline V lookup: CDR1 MDHEN, CDR2 SYDVKM. The CDR3 length is 14 residues. The CDR3, as DNA: TGTGCCAGCGGGCGGGACAGGCCATACAATGAGCAGTTCTTC. Translated: CASGRDRPYNEQFF. The entire variable domain, with the rest obtained from reference TRBV28 and TRBJ2-1, is as follows: DVKVTQSSRYLVKRTGEKVFLECVQDMDHENMFWYRQDPGLGLRLIYFSYDVKMKEKGDIPEGYSVSREKKERFSLILESASTNQTSMYLCASGRDRPYNEQFFGPGTRLTVL.

J is TRBJ2-1 and V is TRBV19; 9 nucleotides align to TRBD2. Germline values: CDR1 LNHDA, CDR2 SQIVND (reference sequence). The CDR3 loop spans 16 amino acids. V gave up 3 bases and J gave up 7 bases; unmatched junction bases: 10. The CDR3 DNA sequence: TGTGCCAGTAGTATCGATCGGCGGGAGGGTTGGAATGAGCAGTTCTTC. The encoded protein is CASSIDRREGWNEQFF.

This clone has just one count. The chain uses TRBV19 and TRBJ2-1; a possible D gene is TRBD2 (6 bases). CDR1 and CDR2 (germline): LNHDA, SQIVND (reference sequence). Between the trimmed V and J ends, which lost 5 bases and 8 bases, there was a span of 16 bases. The CDR3 is 14 residues long. This chain's CDR3 is CASSEEGRIDEQFF. Here the CDR3 DNA reads TGTGCCAGTAGTGAGGAGGGGCGAATTGATGAGCAGTTCTTC.

This clone was detected only a few times. CDR3 in amino acids: CASRDGGNYGYTF. The CDR3 DNA follows: TGTGCCAGCAGGGACGGGGGGAACTATGGCTACACCTTC. The rearrangement joins TRBV6-8 to TRBJ1-2; tentative D call: TRBD1 (5 bases). From germline, CDR1 is MNHGY and CDR2 SAAAGT. CDR3 length: 13 residues. V was pared by 6 bases and J by 2 bases, with 10 bases between.

This clone came up once. The chain has TRBV19 and TRBJ2-2, with D perhaps TRBD1 (5 bases). The CDR3 consists of 16 residues. The V gene's germline CDR1 is LNHDA and CDR2 SQIVND (reference sequence). V was pared by 7 bases and J by 0 bases, with 15 bases between. CDR3 loop: CASKRRGQANTGELFF. CDR3 nucleotide sequence: TGTGCCAGTAAGCGTAGGGGTCAAGCGAACACCGGGGAGCTGTTTTTT.

This clone was seen a few times. The rearrangement joins TRBV28 to TRBJ1-1; no clear D. V lost 6 bases and J 1 base, leaving 9 bases between the germline ends. Germline V gene sequence: CDR1 MDHEN, CDR2 SYDVKM. The CDR3 runs 13 residues. The CDR3 nucleotides are TGTGCCAGCAGGATCCTTTCGAACACTGAAGCTTTCTTT. Translation: CASRILSNTEAFF.

This clone was observed a few times. V is TRBV9 and J is TRBJ1-2; D unresolved. Germline values: CDR1 SGDLS, CDR2 YYNGEE. The CDR3 covers 15 residues. V was pared by 0 bases and J by 5 bases, with 14 bases between. Here the CDR3 DNA reads TGTGCCAGCAGCGTAGAAGTTTCTTCGGGGTATGGCTACACCTTC. The encoded protein is CASSVEVSSGYGYTF.

The J gene is TRBJ2-7, the V gene TRBV4-1; a weak D match, TRBD2 (6 bases). V was shortened by 1 base and J by 1 base, with 14 bases between the two germline ends. In germline, CDR1 is MGHRA, CDR2 YSYEKL. This CDR3 spans 16 amino acids. This CDR3 reads CASSQGTLASSYEQYF. DNA for the CDR3: TGCGCCAGCAGCCAAGGCACCCTAGCGTCGTCCTACGAGCAGTACTTC.

This clone was detected ten times or more. The gene calls are TRBV11-3 and TRBJ1-1; D perhaps matches TRBD1 (6 bases). The CDR3 is 16 residues long. From germline, CDR1 is SGHNT and CDR2 YENEEA. Trimming shortened V by 5 bases and J by 1 base, and 17 bases separated the two germline ends. CDR3 in amino acids: CASSRRPTGPNTEAFF. CDR3 bases: TGTGCCAGCAGCCGGAGACCCACAGGGCCGAACACTGAAGCTTTCTTT.

This clone was seen a few times. The chain uses TRBV6-8 and TRBJ2-5; D possibly corresponds to TRBD1 (6 bases). The V gene lost 5 bases and the J gene lost 14 bases, with 21 bases spanning the gap. The CDR3 has 13 residues. Germline CDR1 MNHGY, CDR2 SAAAGT. Written as DNA, the CDR3 is TGTGCCAGCAGTCCCACCACAACAGGGATTTTCTACTTC. It translates to CASSPTTTGIFYF.

This clone was seen at least ten times. The chain uses TRBV11-3 and TRBJ2-2, with D hard to call. The length of the CDR3 is 14 residues. V lost 1 base to trimming and J lost 6 bases, with 9 bases between them. The germline V gene encodes CDR1 SGHNT and CDR2 YENEEA. In nucleotides, the CDR3 is TGTGCCAGCAGCTTAGTGCGAGCATCCGGGGAGCTGTTTTTT. Translating it yields CASSLVRASGELFF.

This clone was recorded a few times. The rearrangement uses TRBV11-3 and TRBJ2-7; TRBD2 is a possible D gene (6 bases). V gave up 4 bases and J gave up 3 bases, with 22 bases separating them. The CDR3 consists of 17 residues. Germline V gene data show CDR1 as SGHNT and CDR2 as YENEEA. This CDR3 reads CASSSWPRGRTFYEQYF. The DNA for the CDR3 is TGTGCCAGCAGCTCATGGCCCCGGGGGAGGACCTTCTACGAGCAGTACTTC.

This rearrangement joins TRBV28 to TRBJ1-1, with a weak D call TRBD1 (5 bases). The V gene lost 5 bases and the J gene lost 1 base, with 14 bases spanning the gap. CDR3 length: 15 amino acids. Germline V CDR1 and CDR2: MDHEN, SYDVKM. The CDR3 coding sequence is TGTGCCAGCAGTGCTTCGACAGCTCAGAACACTGAAGCTTTCTTT. This sequence encodes CASSASTAQNTEAFF.

V and J are TRBV11-3 and TRBJ2-1, with unresolved D. The V and J ends lost 3 bases and 2 bases respectively, with 11 bases between them. This CDR3 is built from 15 residues. The V gene's germline CDR1 is SGHNT and CDR2 YENEEA. In DNA form, the CDR3 reads TGTGCCAGCAGCTTGGTTGAGCCGGCCTACAATGAGCAGTTCTTC. This codes for CASSLVEPAYNEQFF.

The chain recombines TRBV28 with TRBJ2-7; D tentatively fits TRBD1 or TRBD2 (5 bases each). The CDR3 spans 13 residues. V lost 5 bases, J lost 2 bases, and 10 bases lay in between. CDR1 is MDHEN and CDR2 is SYDVKM in the germline V gene. The CDR3 protein is CASSPRGAYEQYF. Written as DNA, the CDR3 is TGTGCCAGCAGTCCCCGAGGGGCCTACGAGCAGTACTTC. The full variable domain, its missing parts supplied by reference TRBV28 and TRBJ2-7, is DVKVTQSSRYLVKRTGEKVFLECVQDMDHENMFWYRQDPGLGLRLIYFSYDVKMKEKGDIPEGYSVSREKKERFSLILESASTNQTSMYLCASSPRGAYEQYFGPGTRLTVT.

The chain combines TRBV6-8 with TRBJ2-6; D might be TRBD1 (6 bases). The V gene lost 2 bases and the J gene lost 1 base, with 12 bases spanning the gap. The CDR3 covers 17 residues. Germline V gene lookup returns CDR1 MNHGY and CDR2 SAAAGT. The CDR3 DNA sequence: TGTGCCAGCAGTTACACAGGGAGCCCATCTGGGGCCAACGTCCTGACTTTC. It translates to CASSYTGSPSGANVLTF.

The chain joins TRBV30 to TRBJ2-1; the D gene is possibly TRBD1 (5 bases). V was pared by 0 bases and J by 0 bases, with 15 bases between. The length of the CDR3 is 17 residues. Germline lookup yields CDR1 GTSNPN and CDR2 SVGIG (reference sequence). CDR3 DNA sequence: TGTGCCTGGAGTGTCGCACGGGTTAGGGGCTCCTACAATGAGCAGTTCTTC. Its protein is CAWSVARVRGSYNEQFF.

This chain joins TRBV7-6 and TRBJ2-5; 13 bases map to TRBD2. Germline CDR1 SGHVS, CDR2 FNYEAQ. This CDR3 comprises 18 residues. V was clipped by 2 bases and J by 1 base; unmatched bases: 7. CDR3 in amino acids: CASSLSPGTSGAQETQYF. The CDR3 region has the DNA TGTGCCAGCAGCTTAAGTCCCGGGACTAGCGGGGCCCAAGAGACCCAGTACTTC.